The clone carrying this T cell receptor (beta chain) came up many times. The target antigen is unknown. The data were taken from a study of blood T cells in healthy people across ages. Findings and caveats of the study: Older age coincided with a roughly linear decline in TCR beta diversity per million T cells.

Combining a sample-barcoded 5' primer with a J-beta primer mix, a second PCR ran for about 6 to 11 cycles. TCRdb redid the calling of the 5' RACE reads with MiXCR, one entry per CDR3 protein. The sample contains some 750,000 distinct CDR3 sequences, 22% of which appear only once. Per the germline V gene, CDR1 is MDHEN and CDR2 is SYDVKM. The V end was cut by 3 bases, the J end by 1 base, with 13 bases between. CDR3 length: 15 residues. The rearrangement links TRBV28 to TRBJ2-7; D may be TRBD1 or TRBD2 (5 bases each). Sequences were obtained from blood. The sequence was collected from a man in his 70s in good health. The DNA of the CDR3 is TGTGCCAGCAGTTTCGGCAGGGAGAAATCCTACGAGCAGTACTTC. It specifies CASSFGREKSYEQYF. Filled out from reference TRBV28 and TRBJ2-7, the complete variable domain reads DVKVTQSSRYLVKRTGEKVFLECVQDMDHENMFWYRQDPGLGLRLIYFSYDVKMKEKGDIPEGYSVSREKKERFSLILESASTNQTSMYLCASSFGREKSYEQYFGPGTRLTVT.